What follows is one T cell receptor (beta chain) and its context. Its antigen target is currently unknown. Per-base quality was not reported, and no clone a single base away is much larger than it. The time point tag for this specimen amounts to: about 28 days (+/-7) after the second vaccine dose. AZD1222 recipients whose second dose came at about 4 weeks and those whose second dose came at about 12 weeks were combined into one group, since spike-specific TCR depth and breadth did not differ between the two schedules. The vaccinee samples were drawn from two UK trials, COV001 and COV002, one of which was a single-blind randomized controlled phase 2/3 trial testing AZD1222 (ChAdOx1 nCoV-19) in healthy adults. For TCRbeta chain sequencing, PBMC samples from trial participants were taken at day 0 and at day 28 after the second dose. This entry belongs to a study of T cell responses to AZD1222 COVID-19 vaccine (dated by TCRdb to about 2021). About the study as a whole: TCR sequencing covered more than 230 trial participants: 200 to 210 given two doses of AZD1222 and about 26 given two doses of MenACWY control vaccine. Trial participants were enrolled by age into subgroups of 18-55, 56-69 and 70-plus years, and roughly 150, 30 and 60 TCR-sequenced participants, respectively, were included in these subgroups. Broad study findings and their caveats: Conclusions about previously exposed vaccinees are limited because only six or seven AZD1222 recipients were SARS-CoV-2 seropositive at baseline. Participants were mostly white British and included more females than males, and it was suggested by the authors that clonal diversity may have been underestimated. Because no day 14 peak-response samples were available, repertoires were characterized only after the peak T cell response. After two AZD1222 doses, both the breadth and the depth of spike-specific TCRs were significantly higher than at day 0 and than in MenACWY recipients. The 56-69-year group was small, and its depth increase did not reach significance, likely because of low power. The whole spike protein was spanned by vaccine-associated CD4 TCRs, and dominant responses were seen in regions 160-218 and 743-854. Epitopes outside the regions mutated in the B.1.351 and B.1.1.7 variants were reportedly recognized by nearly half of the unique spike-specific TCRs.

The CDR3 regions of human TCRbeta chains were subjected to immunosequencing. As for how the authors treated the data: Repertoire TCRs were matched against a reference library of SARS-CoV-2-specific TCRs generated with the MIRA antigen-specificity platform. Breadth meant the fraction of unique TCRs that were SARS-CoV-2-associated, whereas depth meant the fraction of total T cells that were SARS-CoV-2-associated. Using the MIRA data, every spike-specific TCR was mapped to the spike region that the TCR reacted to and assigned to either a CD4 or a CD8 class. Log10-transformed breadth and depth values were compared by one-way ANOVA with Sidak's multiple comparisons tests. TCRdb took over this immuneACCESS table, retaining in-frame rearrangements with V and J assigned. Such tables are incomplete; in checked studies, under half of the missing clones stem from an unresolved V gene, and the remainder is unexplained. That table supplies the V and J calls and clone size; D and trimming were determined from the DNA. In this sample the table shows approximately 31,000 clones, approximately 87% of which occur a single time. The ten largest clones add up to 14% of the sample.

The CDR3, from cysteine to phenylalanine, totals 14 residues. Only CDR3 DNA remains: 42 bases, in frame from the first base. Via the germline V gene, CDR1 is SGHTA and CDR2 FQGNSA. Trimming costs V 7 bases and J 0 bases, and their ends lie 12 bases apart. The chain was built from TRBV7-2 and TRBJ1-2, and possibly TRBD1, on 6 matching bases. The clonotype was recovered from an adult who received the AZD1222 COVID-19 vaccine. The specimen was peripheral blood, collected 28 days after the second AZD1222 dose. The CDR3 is CASKRTDANYGYTF. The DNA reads TGTGCCAGCAAAAGGACAGACGCTAACTATGGCTACACCTTC.